These T cell receptor beta chains were read from a single sample in a study of neoadjuvant anti-PD-1 for oral cavity cancer. Sequencing was performed with immunoSEQ multiplex PCR; in TCRdb, only in-frame clones are kept and a portion is missing. The sample yields over 80,000 clones, approximately 80% seen once. The sample was PBMCs, taken before nivolumab (anti-PD-1) treatment. These receptors all come from a person between 40 and 79 years old with oral cavity squamous cell carcinoma. Each CDR3 is given with its conserved first and last residue. The D gene is left open where the match is weak. A row's size may be missing; if present it is once, few, many or a size class.

j_call	d_call	clone_size	v_call	cdr3_aa	cdr3_nt
TRBJ2-4	.	.	TRBV30	CAGGENIQYF	TGTGCCGGGGGTGAAAACATTCAGTACTTC
TRBJ2-3	TRBD2	.	TRBV13	CASSLARLAGGGFSGTDTQYF	TGTGCCAGCAGCTTAGCGCGACTAGCGGGAGGGGGGTTCTCAGGCACAGATACGCAGTATTTT
TRBJ2-3	TRBD2	.	TRBV2	CASKMTSGITDTQYF	TGTGCCAGCAAGATGACTAGCGGGATTACAGATACGCAGTATTTT
TRBJ1-4	.	.	TRBV5-6	CALFPRPGWEANEKLFF	TGTGCCCTCTTTCCCCGTCCGGGGTGGGAGGCTAATGAAAAACTGTTTTTT
TRBJ2-1	.	medium-sized	TRBV19	CASSAGRQFF	TGTGCCAGTAGTGCGGGGCGGCAGTTCTTC
TRBJ1-1	TRBD1	once	TRBV7-8	CASSWYRGSTEAFF	TGTGCCAGCAGCTGGTACAGGGGTAGCACTGAAGCTTTCTTT
TRBJ2-1	TRBD2	.	TRBV19	CASSIEASGRYNEQFF	TGTGCCAGTAGTATAGAGGCTAGCGGGAGATACAATGAGCAGTTCTTC
TRBJ1-1	.	.	TRBV5-5	CASSLAGTANTEAFF	TGTGCCAGCAGCTTGGCCGGGACGGCGAACACTGAAGCTTTCTTT
TRBJ2-1	.	.	TRBV11-2	CASSLMAVRAPYNEQFF	TGTGCCAGCAGCTTAATGGCGGTCCGGGCCCCCTACAATGAGCAGTTCTTC
TRBJ1-5	.	.	TRBV15	CATSRTRTDNQPQHF	TGTGCCACCAGCCGAACAAGGACGGATAATCAGCCCCAGCATTTT
TRBJ2-5	.	.	TRBV10-3	CAISPFDRETQYF	TGTGCCATCAGCCCCTTTGATCGGGAGACCCAGTACTTC
TRBJ2-5	.	.	TRBV6-1	CASSEGDEKETQYF	TGTGCCAGCAGTGAAGGGGATGAAAAAGAGACCCAGTACTTC
TRBJ2-1	TRBD1	.	TRBV30	CAWSVRTGVRNGGEQFF	TGTGCCTGGAGTGTAAGGACAGGGGTGAGGAATGGCGGTGAGCAGTTCTTC
TRBJ1-4	.	.	TRBV5-6	CASSLWGAQTNEKLFF	TGTGCCAGCAGCTTGTGGGGGGCGCAAACTAATGAAAAACTGTTTTTT
TRBJ2-3	TRBD2	.	TRBV29-1	CSVLRLQRERSDTQYF	TGCAGCGTTTTAAGGCTTCAGCGGGAGAGGTCAGATACGCAGTATTTT
TRBJ2-5	.	few	TRBV7-9	CASSSSGQVGETQYF	TGTGCCAGCAGCTCCAGCGGGCAGGTAGGGGAGACCCAGTACTTC
TRBJ1-1	TRBD1	.	TRBV6-5	CASSTRQGSTEAFF	TGTGCCAGCAGTACAAGACAGGGGAGCACTGAAGCTTTCTTT
TRBJ2-5	.	.	TRBV5-1	CASSSHGGETQYF	TGCGCCAGCAGCTCCCACGGAGGAGAGACCCAGTACTTC